Reported below is one T cell receptor (beta chain). Time point: patch test 2, 6 weeks after DPC sensitization. Treatment in this sample: therapeutic diphenylcyclopropenone sensitization with weekly scalp DPC. TCRdb ran MiXCR on the RACE reads and lists one entry per CDR3 protein. The top ten clones hold 4% to 5.5% of a sample with roughly 84,000 distinct CDR3 sequences, 8.5% to 12% of them seen once. The source of the sample is a study of human T cells and chemical hapten exposure. CDR1 and CDR2 (germline): WSHSY, SAAADI. This CDR3 region has 14 residues. V was shortened by 0 bases and J by 1 base, with 4 bases between the two germline ends.

The TCR originated in a woman aged 50 to 60 with alopecia areata. Some clones in this sample may be carry-over from other donors' samples. The rearrangement joins TRBV10-2 to TRBJ1-5; no clear D gene. Sequenced here: whole blood, sampled in connection with sensitization to the hapten diphenylcyclopropenone (DPC). The CDR3: CASSESGSNQPQHF. CDR3 DNA sequence: TGCGCCAGCAGTGAGTCAGGGAGCAATCAGCCCCAGCATTTT.